Listed below are T cell receptor beta chains from one sample, sequenced in a study of beta chain features in type 1 diabetes. The table came from immunoSEQ multiplex PCR; TCRdb's copy has only in-frame clones and leaves some out. The sample comprises 250,000 to 350,000 clones, roughly 11% of which are singletons, and around 0.015% rests with the top ten. Sequencing was carried out using naive CD4+ T cells from blood. The origin of the receptors is a woman younger than 45 in good health. The CDR3 runs from the conserved cysteine through the conserved F or W. D genes are given only for firm matches. For some rows the clone size is stated as once, few or many, or as a class when expanded; others skip it.

v_gene,abundance,j_gene,d_gene,CDR3nt,CDR3aa
TRBV7-3,NA,TRBJ2-1,TRBD1,TGTGCCAGCAGCCTTACCACAGGGGGTGGGGCCAATGAGCAGTTCTTC,CASSLTTGGGANEQFF
TRBV5-1,NA,TRBJ2-5,TRBD2,TGCGCCAGCAGCTTCCGGGAGGGCCGTGAGACCCAGTACTTC,CASSFREGRETQYF
TRBV30,NA,TRBJ2-1,TRBD2,TGTGCCTGGAGCAGGACTAGAGCGGGAGTACTAGGGGATGAGCAGTTCTTC,CAWSRTRAGVLGDEQFF
TRBV30,few,TRBJ2-7,NA,TGTGCCTGGAAAGACTCCGTGTTTAGGAACGAGCAGTACTTC,CAWKDSVFRNEQYF
TRBV7-8,NA,TRBJ2-1,NA,TGTGCCAGCAGCTTTAGTCCAGGGGGGTCCTACAATGAGCAGTTCTTC,CASSFSPGGSYNEQFF
TRBV19,NA,TRBJ2-3,TRBD2,TGTGCCATTCGGACTAGCGGAAGCACAGATACGCAGTATTTT,CAIRTSGSTDTQYF
TRBV28,NA,TRBJ1-2,TRBD1,TGTGCCAGCAGTTCTCCCTCGACAGGGACTCGATTAAACTATGGCTACACCTTC,CASSSPSTGTRLNYGYTF
TRBV15,NA,TRBJ2-1,NA,TGTGCCACCAGCACCCCCCGAGGAGGGAGAATCTACAATGAGCAGTTCTTC,CATSTPRGGRIYNEQFF
TRBV7-9,few,TRBJ2-1,TRBD1,TGTGCCAGCAGCTGGGACAGGGAAACCTACAATGAGCAGTTCTTC,CASSWDRETYNEQFF
TRBV28,few,TRBJ2-7,TRBD1,TGTGCCAGCATTCCGGGACAGGGTTCCTACGAGCAGTACTTC,CASIPGQGSYEQYF
TRBV6-7,few,TRBJ1-4,NA,TGTGCCAGCAAGGTAACTGGAGTCGACAGACGGGAAAAACTGTTTTTT,CASKVTGVDRREKLFF
TRBV7-3,NA,TRBJ2-7,TRBD2,TGTGCCAGCAGCCTTAATCCGGGGGGCTACGAGCAGTACTTC,CASSLNPGGYEQYF
TRBV4-3,few,TRBJ1-5,NA,TGCGCCAGCAGCCAAGATTTGGGTCAGGAGCCCCAGCATTTT,CASSQDLGQEPQHF
TRBV7-2,NA,TRBJ2-2,TRBD2,TGTGCCAGCAGAGAGCTAGCGGGAGGCGGGGAGCTGTTTTTT,CASRELAGGGELFF
TRBV7-8,NA,TRBJ2-7,NA,TGTGCCAGCAGCTTATTAACCACAGGGTCGTACGAGCAGTACTTC,CASSLLTTGSYEQYF
TRBV6-6,NA,TRBJ2-3,NA,TGTGCCAGCACCACAAGCGGAGCTAGCACAGATACGCAGTATTTT,CASTTSGASTDTQYF
TRBV7-2,NA,TRBJ2-1,NA,TGTGCCAGCCGCTTAATTCCTAGCGTCGATGAGCAGTTCTTC,CASRLIPSVDEQFF
TRBV2,few,TRBJ2-2,TRBD1,TGTGCCAGCAGGAACAGGGGGCCCACCGGGGAGCTGTTTTTT,CASRNRGPTGELFF
TRBV29-1,few,TRBJ2-1,NA,TGCAGCGTTAACACAAGACTAGACAATGAGCAGTTCTTC,CSVNTRLDNEQFF
TRBV28,few,TRBJ2-7,TRBD1,TGTGCCAGCAGCCCCGGGACAGAAGAAGGTGACGAGCAGTACTTC,CASSPGTEEGDEQYF
TRBV14,few,TRBJ2-1,TRBD1,TGTGCCAGCAGCCGGAGGTGGAGAGGGGACAGCAATGAGCAGTTCTTC,CASSRRWRGDSNEQFF
TRBV5-4,few,TRBJ2-5,NA,TGTGCCAGCAGCTTCGGGCAAGAGACCCAGTACTTC,CASSFGQETQYF
TRBV6-6,few,TRBJ2-5,TRBD2,TGTGCCAGCAGTCCGGGGGGTGAGACCCAGTACTTC,CASSPGGETQYF
TRBV18,NA,TRBJ2-7,NA,TGTGCCAGCTCACCGCCGGGGGCGGGAGTAGGGTCCTACGAGCAGTACTTC,CASSPPGAGVGSYEQYF
TRBV5-4,NA,TRBJ2-1,NA,TGTGCCAGCAGCTCCCAATTACCGGGAAACAATGAGCAGTTCTTC,CASSSQLPGNNEQFF
TRBV19,NA,TRBJ1-2,TRBD1,TGTGCCAGTTCCCAGGACAGGAACTATGGCTACACCTTC,CASSQDRNYGYTF
TRBV2,NA,TRBJ2-2,NA,TGTGCCAGCAGTGCCCGCGGACAGAGGAACACCGGGGAGCTGTTTTTT,CASSARGQRNTGELFF
TRBV5-1,few,TRBJ1-2,NA,TGCGCCAGCAGCTTACAGGGAGATGGCTACACCTTC,CASSLQGDGYTF
TRBV5-1,NA,TRBJ2-1,NA,TGCGCCAGCAGCTTGCCCGAGGCCGAGCAGTTCTTC,CASSLPEAEQFF
TRBV28,NA,TRBJ1-5,NA,TGTGCCAGCAGTCTCCCCACCCCTATTTCGGGAGGGAATCAGCCCCAGCATTTT,CASSLPTPISGGNQPQHF
TRBV7-2,few,TRBJ2-5,NA,TGTGCCAGCAGCACAGGAGGGGGCGAGACCCAGTACTTC,CASSTGGGETQYF
TRBV5-6,few,TRBJ2-2,NA,TGTGCCAGCAGCTCGGTCAGGGGGAACACCGGGGAGCTGTTTTTT,CASSSVRGNTGELFF
TRBV5-1,NA,TRBJ2-7,NA,TGCGCCAGCAGCTTGACTATCTCCTACGAGCAGTACTTC,CASSLTISYEQYF
TRBV7-3,NA,TRBJ2-3,NA,TGTGCCAGCAGCTTAGCTAGCGGCACAGATACGCAGTATTTT,CASSLASGTDTQYF
TRBV30,few,TRBJ2-1,NA,TGTGCCTGGAGTCAACTTCTAAACAATGAGCAGTTCTTC,CAWSQLLNNEQFF
TRBV6-5,few,TRBJ2-1,NA,TGTGCCAGCAGCACGGGACTCGGTGAGCAGTTCTTC,CASSTGLGEQFF
TRBV7-6,NA,TRBJ2-7,TRBD1,TGTGCCAGCAGCTTAGACAGGGGAGAGCAGTACTTC,CASSLDRGEQYF
TRBV7-2,NA,TRBJ2-3,TRBD2,TGTGCCAGCAGCGCCTTCGGACTAGTCACAGATACGCAGTATTTT,CASSAFGLVTDTQYF
TRBV25-1,NA,TRBJ2-5,TRBD2,TGTGCCAGCAGTGATCCTGGCGGGAGGGCATGGCAAGAGACCCAGTACTTC,CASSDPGGRAWQETQYF
TRBV5-1,NA,TRBJ2-1,NA,TGCGCCAGCAGCCGGCCCCTAGCGACGTACAATGAGCAGTTCTTC,CASSRPLATYNEQFF
TRBV5-1,NA,TRBJ2-3,NA,TGCGCCAGCACCCGTCGGGAGTTAGATACGCAGTATTTT,CASTRRELDTQYF
TRBV4-2,NA,TRBJ1-5,NA,TGTGCCAGCAGCCAAGTTGGCAGGGGCGGCAATCAGCCCCAGCATTTT,CASSQVGRGGNQPQHF
TRBV29-1,NA,TRBJ2-1,TRBD2,TGCAGCGTTCAGGGACTAGCGGGAGTGAATGAGCAGTTCTTC,CSVQGLAGVNEQFF
TRBV28,NA,TRBJ2-2,NA,TGTGCCAGCAGTCCCCGTATCACCGGGGAGCTGTTTTTT,CASSPRITGELFF
TRBV11-2,NA,TRBJ2-7,TRBD1,TGTGCCAGACCGGGACAGGGTCACGAGCAGTACTTC,CARPGQGHEQYF
TRBV30,NA,TRBJ1-2,NA,TGTGCCTGGAGTGTACGGCAGGGGAGACATGGCTACACCTTC,CAWSVRQGRHGYTF
TRBV29-1,NA,TRBJ2-1,NA,TGCAGCGTTGCCCGAGTAGGGGACAACGGTGAGCAGTTCTTC,CSVARVGDNGEQFF
TRBV6-5,few,TRBJ2-5,NA,TGTGCCAGCAGAGTTAATTCAGTGGTTCAGGAGACCCAGTACTTC,CASRVNSVVQETQYF
TRBV7-9,few,TRBJ1-4,NA,TGTGCCAGCAGCTTTGGACAGCGCGAGCATGAAAAACTGTTTTTT,CASSFGQREHEKLFF
TRBV7-3,NA,TRBJ2-7,TRBD2,TGTGCCAGCAGCTTAACGCGGGGGGCACCCTACGAGCAGTACTTC,CASSLTRGAPYEQYF